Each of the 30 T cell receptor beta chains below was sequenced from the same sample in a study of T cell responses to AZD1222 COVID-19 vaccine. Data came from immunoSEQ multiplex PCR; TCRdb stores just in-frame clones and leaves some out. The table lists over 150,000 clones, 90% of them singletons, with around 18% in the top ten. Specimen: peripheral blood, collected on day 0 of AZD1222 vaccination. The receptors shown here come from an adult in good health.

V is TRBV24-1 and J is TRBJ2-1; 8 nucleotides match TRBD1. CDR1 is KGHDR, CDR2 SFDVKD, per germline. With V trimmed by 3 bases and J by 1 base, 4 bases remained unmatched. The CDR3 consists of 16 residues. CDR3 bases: TGTGCCACCAGTGATAGACAGGGGATATCCTACAATGAGCAGTTCTTC. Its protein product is CATSDRQGISYNEQFF.

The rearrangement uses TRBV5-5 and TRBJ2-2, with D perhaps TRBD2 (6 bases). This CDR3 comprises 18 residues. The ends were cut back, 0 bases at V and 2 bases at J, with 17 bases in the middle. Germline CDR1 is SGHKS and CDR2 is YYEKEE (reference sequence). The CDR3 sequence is CASSLAHVGGTNTGELFF. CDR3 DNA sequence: TGTGCCAGCAGCTTGGCTCATGTGGGCGGGACCAACACCGGGGAGCTGTTTTTT.

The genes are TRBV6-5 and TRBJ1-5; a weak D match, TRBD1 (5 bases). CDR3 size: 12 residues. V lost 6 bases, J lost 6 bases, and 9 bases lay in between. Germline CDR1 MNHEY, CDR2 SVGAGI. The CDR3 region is CASRGPSQPQHF. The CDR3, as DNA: TGTGCCAGCAGGGGACCTTCTCAGCCCCAGCATTTT.

The CDR3 DNA follows: TGTGCCACCAGTGCCAACAGGGGGAATCAGCCCCAGCATTTT. Protein product: CATSANRGNQPQHF. V and J are TRBV24-1 and TRBJ1-5; TRBD1 matches at 8 bases. The V and J ends lost 5 bases and 4 bases, in that order; junction bases with no gene match: 3. Germline V gene sequence: CDR1 KGHDR, CDR2 SFDVKD. The CDR3 length is 14 residues.

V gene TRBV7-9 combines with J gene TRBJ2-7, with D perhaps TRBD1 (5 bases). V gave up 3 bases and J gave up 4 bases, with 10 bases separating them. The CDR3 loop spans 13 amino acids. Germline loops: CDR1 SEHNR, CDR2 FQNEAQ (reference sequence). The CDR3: CASSFTGRYEQYF. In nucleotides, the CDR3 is TGTGCCAGCAGCTTTACAGGACGATACGAGCAGTACTTC.

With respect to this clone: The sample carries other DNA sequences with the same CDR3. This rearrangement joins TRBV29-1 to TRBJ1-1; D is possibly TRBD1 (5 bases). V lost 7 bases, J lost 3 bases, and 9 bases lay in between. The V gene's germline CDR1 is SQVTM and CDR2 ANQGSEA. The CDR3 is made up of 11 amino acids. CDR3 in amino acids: CSGGTDTEAFF. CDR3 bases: TGCAGCGGCGGGACGGACACTGAAGCTTTCTTT.

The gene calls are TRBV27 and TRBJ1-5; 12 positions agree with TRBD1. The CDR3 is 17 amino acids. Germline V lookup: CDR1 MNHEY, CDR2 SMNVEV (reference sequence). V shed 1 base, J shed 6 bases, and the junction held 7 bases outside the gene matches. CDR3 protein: CASSLWGQGARVQPQHF. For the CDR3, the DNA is TGTGCCAGCAGTTTATGGGGACAGGGGGCGCGGGTTCAGCCCCAGCATTTT.

This CDR3 is CASSQASGRGGYTF. The CDR3 DNA follows: TGCGCCAGCAGCCAAGCTTCAGGGAGAGGGGGCTACACCTTC. V gene TRBV4-1 combines with J gene TRBJ1-2; D is possibly TRBD1 (5 bases). The length of the CDR3 is 14 residues. Trimming stripped 1 base from V and 8 bases from J, with 14 bases between. Germline CDR1 and CDR2: MGHRA and YSYEKL.

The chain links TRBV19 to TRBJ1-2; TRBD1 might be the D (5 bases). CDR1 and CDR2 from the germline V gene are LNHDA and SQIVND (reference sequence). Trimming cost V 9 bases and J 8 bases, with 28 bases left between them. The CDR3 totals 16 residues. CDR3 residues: CASHRYGLSTGGGYTF. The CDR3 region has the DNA TGTGCCAGCCACCGATATGGGCTTTCCACCGGGGGGGGCTACACCTTC. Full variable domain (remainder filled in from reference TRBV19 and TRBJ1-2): DGGITQSPKYLFRKEGQNVTLSCEQNLNHDAMYWYRQDPGQGLRLIYYSQIVNDFQKGDIAEGYSVSREKKESFPLTVTSAQKNPTAFYLCASHRYGLSTGGGYTFGSGTRLTVV.

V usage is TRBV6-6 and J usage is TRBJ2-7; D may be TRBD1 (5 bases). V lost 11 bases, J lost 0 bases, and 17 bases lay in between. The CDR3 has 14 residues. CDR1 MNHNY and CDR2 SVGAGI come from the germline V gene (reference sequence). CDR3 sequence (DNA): TGTGCCGCCCGACCGACAGCAAGCTCCTACGAGCAGTACTTC. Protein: CAARPTASSYEQYF.

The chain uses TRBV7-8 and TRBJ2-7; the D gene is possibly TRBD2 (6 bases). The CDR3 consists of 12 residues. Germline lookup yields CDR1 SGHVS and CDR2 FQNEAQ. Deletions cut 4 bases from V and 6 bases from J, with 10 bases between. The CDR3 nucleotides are TGTGCCAGCAGCTCGGGACTCTCCGAGCAGTACTTC. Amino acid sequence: CASSSGLSEQYF.

The CDR3 here is CSASRGTQYF. As DNA, the CDR3 is TGCAGTGCTAGTCGGGGTACGCAGTATTTT. The chain employs TRBV20-1 and TRBJ2-3, with D possibly matching TRBD2 (5 bases). There are 10 residues in the CDR3. Germline V gene lookup returns CDR1 DFQATT and CDR2 SNEGSKA (reference sequence). The V and J ends lost 3 bases and 8 bases respectively, with 6 bases between them.

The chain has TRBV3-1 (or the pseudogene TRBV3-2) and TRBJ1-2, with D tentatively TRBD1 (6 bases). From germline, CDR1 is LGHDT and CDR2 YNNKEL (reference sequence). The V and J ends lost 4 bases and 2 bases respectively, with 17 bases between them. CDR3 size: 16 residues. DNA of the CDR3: TGTGCCAGCAGCCCCCGGGAGGACAGCGTCAACTATGGCTACACCTTC. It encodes CASSPREDSVNYGYTF.

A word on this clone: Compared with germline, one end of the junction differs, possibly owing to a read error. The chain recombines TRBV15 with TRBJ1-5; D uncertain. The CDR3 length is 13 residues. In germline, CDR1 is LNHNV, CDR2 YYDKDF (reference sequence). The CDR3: CATRDGGNQPQHF. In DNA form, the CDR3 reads TGTGCGACCAGAGACGGCGGCAATCAGCCCCAGCATTTT.

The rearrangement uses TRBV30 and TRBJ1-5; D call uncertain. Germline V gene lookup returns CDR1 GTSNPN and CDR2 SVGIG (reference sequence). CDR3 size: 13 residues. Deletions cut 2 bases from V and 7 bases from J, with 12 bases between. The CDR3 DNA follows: TGTGCCTGGAGTATATCGACCGGACAGCCCCAGCATTTT. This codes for CAWSISTGQPQHF.

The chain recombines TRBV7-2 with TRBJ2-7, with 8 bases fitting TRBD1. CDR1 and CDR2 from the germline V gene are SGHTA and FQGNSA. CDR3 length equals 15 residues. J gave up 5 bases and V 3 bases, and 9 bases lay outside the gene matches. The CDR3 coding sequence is TGTGCCAGCAGCTTCTATCAGGGGGCAAATAACGAGCAGTACTTC. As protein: CASSFYQGANNEQYF. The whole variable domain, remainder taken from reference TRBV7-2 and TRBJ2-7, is GAGVSQSPSNKVTEKGKDVELRCDPISGHTALYWYRQSLGQGLEFLIYFQGNSAPDKSGLPSDRFSAERTGGSVSTLTIQRTQQEDSAVYLCASSFYQGANNEQYFGPGTRLTVT.

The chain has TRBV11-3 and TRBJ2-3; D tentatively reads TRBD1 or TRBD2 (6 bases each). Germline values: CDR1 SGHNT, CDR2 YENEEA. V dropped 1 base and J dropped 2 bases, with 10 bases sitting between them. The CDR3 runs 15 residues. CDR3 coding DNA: TGTGCCAGCAGCTTAGTGGGGGGCCCCACAGATACGCAGTATTTT. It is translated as CASSLVGGPTDTQYF.

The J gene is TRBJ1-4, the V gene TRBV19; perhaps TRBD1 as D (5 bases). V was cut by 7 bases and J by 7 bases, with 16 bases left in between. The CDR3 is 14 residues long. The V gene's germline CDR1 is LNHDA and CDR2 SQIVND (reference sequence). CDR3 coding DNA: TGTGCCAGTACCGCCCTGGGGCGAGGTGAAAAACTGTTTTTT. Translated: CASTALGRGEKLFF.

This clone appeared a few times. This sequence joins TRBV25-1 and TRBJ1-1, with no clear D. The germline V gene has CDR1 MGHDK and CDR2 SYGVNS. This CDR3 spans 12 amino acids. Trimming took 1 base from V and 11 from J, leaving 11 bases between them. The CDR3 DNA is TGTGCCAGCAGTGAATGGTCTTCCGGGGCTTTCTTT. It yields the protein CASSEWSSGAFF.

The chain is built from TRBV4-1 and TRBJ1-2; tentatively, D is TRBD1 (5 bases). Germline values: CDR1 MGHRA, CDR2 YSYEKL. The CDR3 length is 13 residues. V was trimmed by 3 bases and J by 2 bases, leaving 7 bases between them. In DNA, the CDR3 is TGCGCCAGCAGCCAGGAGGGGAACTATGGCTACACCTTC. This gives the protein CASSQEGNYGYTF.

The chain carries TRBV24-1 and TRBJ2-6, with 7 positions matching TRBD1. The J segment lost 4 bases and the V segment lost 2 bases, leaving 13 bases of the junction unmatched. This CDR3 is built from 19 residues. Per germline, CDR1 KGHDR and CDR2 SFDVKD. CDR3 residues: CATSDSRTGLRSGANVLTF. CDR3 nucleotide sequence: TGTGCCACCAGTGATTCAAGGACAGGACTCAGGTCCGGGGCCAACGTCCTGACTTTC.

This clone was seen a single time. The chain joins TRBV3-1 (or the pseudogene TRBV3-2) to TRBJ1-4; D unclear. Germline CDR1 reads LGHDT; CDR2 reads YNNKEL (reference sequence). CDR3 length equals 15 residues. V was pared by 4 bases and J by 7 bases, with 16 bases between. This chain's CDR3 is CASSPPSPLSEKLFF. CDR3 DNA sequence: TGTGCCAGCAGCCCCCCGTCCCCACTGAGTGAAAAACTGTTTTTT.

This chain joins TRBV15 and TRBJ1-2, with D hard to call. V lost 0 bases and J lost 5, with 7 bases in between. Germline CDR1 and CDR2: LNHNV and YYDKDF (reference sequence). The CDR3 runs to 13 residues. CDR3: CATSREVGYGYTF. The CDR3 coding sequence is TGTGCCACCAGCAGAGAAGTCGGGTATGGCTACACCTTC.

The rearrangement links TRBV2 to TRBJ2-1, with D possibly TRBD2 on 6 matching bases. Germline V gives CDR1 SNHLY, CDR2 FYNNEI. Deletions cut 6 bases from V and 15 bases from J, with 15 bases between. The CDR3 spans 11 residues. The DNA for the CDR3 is TGTGCCAGCAGCCCAGGGACTGTCGCGTTCTTC. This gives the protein CASSPGTVAFF. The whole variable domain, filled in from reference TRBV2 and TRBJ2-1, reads EPEVTQTPSHQVTQMGQEVILRCVPISNHLYFYWYRQILGQKVEFLVSFYNNEISEKSEIFDDQFSVERPDGSNFTLKIRSTKLEDSAMYFCASSPGTVAFFGPGTRLTVL.

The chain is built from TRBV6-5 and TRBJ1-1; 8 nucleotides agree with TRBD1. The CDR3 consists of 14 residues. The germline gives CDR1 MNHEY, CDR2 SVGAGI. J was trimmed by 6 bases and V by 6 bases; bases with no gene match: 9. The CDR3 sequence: CASSSTGGLPEAFF. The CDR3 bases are TGTGCCAGCAGCTCAACAGGGGGGCTCCCTGAAGCTTTCTTT.

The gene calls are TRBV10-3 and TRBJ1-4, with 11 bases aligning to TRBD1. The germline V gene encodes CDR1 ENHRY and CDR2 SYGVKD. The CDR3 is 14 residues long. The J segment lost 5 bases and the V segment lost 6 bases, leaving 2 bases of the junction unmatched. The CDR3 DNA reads TGTGCCATCAGGAGGGACAGGGGGAATGAAAAACTGTTTTTT. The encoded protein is CAIRRDRGNEKLFF.

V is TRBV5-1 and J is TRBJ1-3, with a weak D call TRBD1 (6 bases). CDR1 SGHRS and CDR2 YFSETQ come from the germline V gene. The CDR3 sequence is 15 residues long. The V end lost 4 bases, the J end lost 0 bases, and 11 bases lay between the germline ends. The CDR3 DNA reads TGCGCCAGCAGCAGTGGGGGGCACTCTGGAAACACCATATATTTT. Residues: CASSSGGHSGNTIYF.

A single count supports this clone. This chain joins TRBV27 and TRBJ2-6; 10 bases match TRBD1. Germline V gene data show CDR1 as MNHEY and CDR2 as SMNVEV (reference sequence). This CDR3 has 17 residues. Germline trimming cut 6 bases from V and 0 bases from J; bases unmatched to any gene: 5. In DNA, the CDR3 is TGTGCCAGCAGCTCAGGACAGGGGGACTCTGGGGCCAACGTCCTGACTTTC. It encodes CASSSGQGDSGANVLTF.

For the CDR3, the DNA is TGTGCCAGCAGTGAAATTGCGGGGTTATACAATGAGCAGTTCTTC. This encodes CASSEIAGLYNEQFF. The chain has TRBV6-1 and TRBJ2-1; D perhaps matches TRBD2 (6 bases). The CDR3 sequence is 15 residues long. The ends were cut back, 2 bases at V and 4 bases at J, with 12 bases in the middle. Germline-derived CDR1 and CDR2 are MNHNS and SASEGT.

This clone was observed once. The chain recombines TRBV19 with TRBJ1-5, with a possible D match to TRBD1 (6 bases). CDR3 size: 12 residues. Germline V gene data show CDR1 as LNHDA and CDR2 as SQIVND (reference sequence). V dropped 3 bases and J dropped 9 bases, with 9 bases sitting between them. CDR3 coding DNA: TGTGCCAGTAGTATGGAGGGGGGGCCCCAGCATTTT. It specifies CASSMEGGPQHF.